This TCR beta chain was identified during a study of CD8 T cells in ankylosing spondylitis. Study results and caveats: A subset of motif variants has previously been described in the synovial fluid and blood of reactive arthritis. Disease-associated clonotypes exhibited CD8+ identity and were relatively infrequent in peripheral blood. As reported, disease-linked clones showed significant enrichment in matched ankylosing spondylitis synovial fluid. Ankylosing spondylitis blood appeared to carry a characteristic TCR beta motif of several highly homologous variants.

TCR beta libraries were made by quantitative 5'-RACE with molecular barcodes. From the 5' RACE reads, TCRdb called clonotypes with MiXCR, one entry per CDR3 protein. Among about 800,000 distinct CDR3 sequences, roughly 10% were seen once, and the ten largest hold 0.45% to 0.6%. As regards this clonotype: Its specificity is unknown.

The V end was cut by 6 bases, the J end by 13 bases, with 17 bases between. Germline values: CDR1 SNHLY, CDR2 FYNNEI. The CDR3 spans 12 residues. The V and J genes are TRBV2 and TRBJ2-3; possible D gene TRBD2, 6 bases. Material for sequencing was blood, either unsorted or a sorted T cell fraction (not recorded which). The sequence derives from a male donor with ankylosing spondylitis. DNA of the CDR3: TGTGCCAGCAGCCCCGGACTAAGGATCGAGTATTTT. Translating it yields CASSPGLRIEYF.